This T cell receptor (beta chain) stems from a study of cytomegalovirus exposure and HLA in healthy donors. Study-level results: Relative to equally common others, HLA-associated TCR beta chains showed greater clonal expansion in a later analysis. For most TCR beta V segments, an earlier analysis put the productive rate at about 87% or about 30% of the time. Through in vitro validation, a few CMV-associated chains were shown to be specific for CMV antigens.

Looked up from germline, CDR1 is SEHNR and CDR2 is FQNEAQ (reference sequence). V was clipped by 4 bases and J by 15 bases; unmatched bases: 15. This CDR3 has 15 amino acids. With 60 Vbeta and 13 Jbeta primers, the PCR was carried out. Generated by immunoSEQ multiplex PCR, the TCRdb table keeps only in-frame clones and is missing some. The sample holds about 170,000 clones, 79% seen once. As regards this clone: The antigen is undetermined.

The chain links TRBV7-9 to TRBJ2-1; 10 bases fit TRBD1. Material: PBMCs. The receptor was derived from a woman aged 45 to 65 in good health and CMV-seronegative. The CDR3 DNA follows: TGTGCCAGCAGCTCCAGGACAGGGGGGGTTCTAAGGCTGTTCTTC. The encoded protein is CASSSRTGGVLRLFF.